One and the same sample provided the 17 T cell receptor beta chains below, sequenced in a study of T cell repertoires in cytomegalovirus infection. TCRdb re-analysed the reads in MiXCR, keeping a single row per CDR3 protein. The sample holds a few hundred thousand distinct CDR3 sequences, over 15% seen once. Sequenced: PBMCs. The receptors here all came from a human donor in good health (CMV status not recorded). Some clones in this sample may be carry-over from other donors' samples.

The chain recombines TRBV10-3 with TRBJ2-3; TRBD1 is a possible D gene (6 bases). Germline CDR1 is ENHRY and CDR2 is SYGVKD. The ends were cut back, 0 bases at V and 3 bases at J, with 16 bases in the middle. The length of the CDR3 is 17 residues. The CDR3 sequence is CAISESILFRGTDTQYF. The CDR3 DNA reads as TGTGCCATCAGTGAGTCGATTTTGTTTAGGGGGACAGATACGCAGTATTTT.

The chain recombines TRBV28 with TRBJ2-7, with D perhaps TRBD1 (6 bases). This CDR3 comprises 13 residues. Germline V CDR1 and CDR2: MDHEN, SYDVKM. V was clipped by 6 bases and J by 3 bases, with 12 bases between them. This chain's CDR3 is CASRRQDLYEQYF. The CDR3 region has the DNA TGTGCCAGCAGAAGACAGGATCTCTACGAGCAGTACTTC. The full variable domain, rest sourced from reference TRBV28 and TRBJ2-7, is DVKVTQSSRYLVKRTGEKVFLECVQDMDHENMFWYRQDPGLGLRLIYFSYDVKMKEKGDIPEGYSVSREKKERFSLILESASTNQTSMYLCASRRQDLYEQYFGPGTRLTVT.

The J gene is TRBJ1-2, the V gene TRBV2; the match to TRBD1 covers 7 bases. Germline trimming cut 6 bases from V and 5 bases from J; bases unmatched to any gene: 6. The CDR3 contains 13 residues. The germline V gene has CDR1 SNHLY and CDR2 FYNNEI. The CDR3 here is CASRVQGGYGYTF. The CDR3 bases are TGTGCCAGCAGAGTTCAGGGGGGATATGGCTACACCTTC.

The chain couples TRBV7-9 to TRBJ2-5; 7 positions match TRBD2. Germline V CDR1 and CDR2: SEHNR, FQNEAQ (reference sequence). Unmatched junction bases numbered 4, after V lost 5 bases and J lost 1 base. The CDR3 sequence is 14 residues long. The CDR3: CASSSSSGQETQYF. Here the CDR3 DNA reads TGTGCCAGCAGCAGCTCTAGCGGCCAAGAGACCCAGTACTTC.

This clonotype showed up many times. The chain joins TRBV7-8 to TRBJ2-1, with 12 nucleotides matching TRBD1. The CDR3 is 14 amino acids. With 5 bases clipped from V and 16 bases from J, the junction kept 12 bases outside the gene matches. The germline V gene encodes CDR1 SGHVS and CDR2 FQNEAQ. CDR3 region: CASSTSGTGGIQFF. CDR3 DNA sequence: TGTGCCAGCAGCACCTCCGGGACAGGGGGCATCCAATTCTTC.

This clonotype occurred once. J is TRBJ2-1 and V is TRBV7-2, with a weak D call TRBD2 (5 bases). V dropped 2 bases and J dropped 0 bases, with 14 bases sitting between them. Germline V CDR1 and CDR2: SGHTA, FQGNSA. This CDR3 comprises 17 residues. CDR3 loop: CASSLSAGLSSYNEQFF. The CDR3 bases are TGTGCCAGCAGCTTATCGGCGGGTCTAAGCTCCTACAATGAGCAGTTCTTC.

The chain employs TRBV3-1 and TRBJ2-1; the D is unclear. The CDR3 has 14 amino acids. Trimming shortened V by 1 base and J by 5 bases, and 9 bases separated the two germline ends. CDR1 is LGHDT, CDR2 YNNKEL, per germline (reference sequence). The CDR3 loop is CASSQVSQNNEQFF. The CDR3 region has the DNA TGTGCCAGCAGCCAAGTCTCACAAAACAATGAGCAGTTCTTC.

Ten or more counts support this clonotype. DNA of the CDR3: TGTGCCGGAGGGTCCGGGGAGCTGTTTTTT. Translated: CAGGSGELFF. This sequence joins TRBV19 and TRBJ2-2, with D tentatively TRBD2 (6 bases). Germline V gives CDR1 LNHDA, CDR2 SQIVND (reference sequence). This CDR3 is 10 amino acids long. Trimming cost V 11 bases and J 6 bases, with 7 bases left between them.

V gene TRBV20-1 combines with J gene TRBJ1-1; TRBD1 might be the D (6 bases). V was clipped by 5 bases and J by 3 bases, with 16 bases between them. CDR1 is DFQATT and CDR2 is SNEGSKA in the germline V gene (reference sequence). The CDR3 is 14 amino acids. The DNA for the CDR3 is TGCAGTGCTCTTGGGGGGGGGCGAGACACTGAAGCTTTCTTT. This encodes CSALGGGRDTEAFF.

This chain joins TRBV7-9 and TRBJ2-1; D is unresolved. CDR1 SEHNR and CDR2 FQNEAQ come from the germline V gene (reference sequence). V lost 3 bases and J lost 5, with 5 bases in between. There are 12 residues in the CDR3. CDR3 sequence (DNA): TGTGCCAGCAGCTTCCCCGACAATGAGCAGTTCTTC. This sequence encodes CASSFPDNEQFF.

This clonotype was detected ten times or more. The chain employs TRBV7-6 and TRBJ2-7; tentatively, D is TRBD2 (6 bases). Germline lookup yields CDR1 SGHVS and CDR2 FNYEAQ. This CDR3 has 14 amino acids. Trimming stripped 5 bases from V and 3 bases from J, with 14 bases between. CDR3 loop: CASSPGGTIYEQYF. CDR3 coding DNA: TGTGCCAGCAGCCCCGGCGGGACCATCTACGAGCAGTACTTC.

The table lists this clonotype with many counts. This rearrangement joins TRBV2 to TRBJ2-1; 9 positions agree with TRBD1. The CDR3 runs 15 residues. Germline V gives CDR1 SNHLY, CDR2 FYNNEI. The junction had 3 bases not matched to a gene; V was cut back by 6 bases and J by 0 bases. CDR3 protein: CASRKTGGSYNEQFF. The CDR3, as DNA: TGTGCCAGCAGGAAGACAGGGGGCTCCTACAATGAGCAGTTCTTC.

This clonotype was counted at least ten times. V usage is TRBV28 and J usage is TRBJ2-3, with D perhaps matching TRBD1 (8 bases). Germline CDR1 reads MDHEN; CDR2 reads SYDVKM. The ends were cut back, 4 bases at V and 6 bases at J, with 17 bases in the middle. The CDR3 is 15 amino acids. The CDR3 is CASSSGQGGMDTQYF. DNA of the CDR3: TGTGCCAGCAGTTCCGGACAGGGAGGGATGGATACGCAGTATTTT.

This clonotype was seen more than once but under ten times. This rearrangement joins TRBV29-1 to TRBJ2-1, with D unresolved. V was shortened by 3 bases and J by 8 bases, with 11 bases between the two germline ends. The CDR3 runs to 12 residues. CDR1 and CDR2 (germline): SQVTM, ANQGSEA. Written as DNA, the CDR3 is TGCAGCGTTGATTCGGTCGCGGATGAGCAGTTCTTC. Translated: CSVDSVADEQFF.

The chain joins TRBV12-5 to TRBJ2-1, with 8 nucleotides matching TRBD2. CDR1 LGHNT and CDR2 FRNRAP come from the germline V gene. CDR3 length: 17 residues. The J segment lost 9 bases and the V segment lost 2 bases, leaving 15 bases of the junction unmatched. The CDR3 loop reads CASGLSPTSDSLFEQFF. In DNA, the CDR3 is TGTGCTAGTGGTTTGTCCCCGACTAGCGATTCATTATTTGAGCAGTTCTTC.

The chain couples TRBV12-3 or TRBV12-4 to TRBJ1-1; a weak D match, TRBD1 (5 bases). The CDR3 is 16 amino acids. V lost 5 bases, J lost 3 bases, and 19 bases lay in between. The CDR3 loop reads CASSQKRGDGDTEAFF. The DNA for the CDR3 is TGTGCCAGCAGTCAGAAACGGGGGGATGGGGACACTGAAGCTTTCTTT.

This clonotype occurred a few times. V usage is TRBV2 and J usage is TRBJ1-6; 9 positions agree with TRBD1. In germline, CDR1 is SNHLY, CDR2 FYNNEI. V lost 6 bases and J lost 10; bases outside the gene matches: 7. The CDR3 contains 14 residues. The CDR3 region is CASSAGTGPSPLHF. In nucleotides, the CDR3 is TGTGCCAGCAGCGCCGGGACAGGGCCATCACCCCTCCACTTT.